The T cell receptor beta chain described here comes from a study of blood T cell repertoires in COVID-19. Study context: The study drew acute and convalescent COVID-19 samples from the United States, Italy and Spain.

Repertoires were generated with immunoSEQ multiplex PCR, while TCRdb's copy carries only in-frame clones and drops some. The sample carries about 200,000 clones, approximately 85% recorded once. Symptom resolution, clearance, or two negative PCRs marked donors in Cohort 3 as recovered. The V segment lost 1 base and the J segment 1 base; nucleotides outside the gene matches: 8. The CDR3 is made up of 17 amino acids. Germline-derived CDR1 and CDR2 are SGHRS and YFSETQ. The TCR originated in a man aged 40-50 years who had recovered from COVID-19. V gene TRBV5-1 combines with J gene TRBJ1-2; 9 nucleotides agree with TRBD1. Sequencing input: PBMCs or T cells enriched from blood (not recorded which). The CDR3 DNA follows: TGCGCCAGCAGCTTGAACAGGGGGCCACCTTTTAACTATGGCTACACCTTC. Translation: CASSLNRGPPFNYGYTF.